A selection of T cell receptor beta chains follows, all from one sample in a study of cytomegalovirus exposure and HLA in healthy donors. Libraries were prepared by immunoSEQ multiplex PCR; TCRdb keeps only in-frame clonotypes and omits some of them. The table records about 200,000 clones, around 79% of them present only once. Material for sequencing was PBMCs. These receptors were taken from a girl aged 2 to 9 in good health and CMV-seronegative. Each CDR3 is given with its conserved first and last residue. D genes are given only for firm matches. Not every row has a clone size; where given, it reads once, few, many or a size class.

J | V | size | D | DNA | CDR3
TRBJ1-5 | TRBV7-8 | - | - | TGTGCCAGCAGCCCATCAGATCAGCCCCAGCATTTT | CASSPSDQPQHF
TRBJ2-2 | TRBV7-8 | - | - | TGTGCCAGCAGCCAAGAGCCAGGACAGACGAACACCGGGGAGCTGTTTTTT | CASSQEPGQTNTGELFF
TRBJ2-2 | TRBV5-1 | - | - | TGCGCCAGCAGCATCCTTAGCACCGGGGAGCTGTTTTTT | CASSILSTGELFF
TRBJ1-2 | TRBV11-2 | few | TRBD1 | TGTGCCAGCAGCCCGGACAGGGGATCGTCCACCTTC | CASSPDRGSSTF
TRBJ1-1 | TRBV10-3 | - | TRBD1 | TGTGCCATCAGGGAAAACAGGGGATGGGACACTGAAGCTTTCTTT | CAIRENRGWDTEAFF
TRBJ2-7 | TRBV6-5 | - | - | TGTGCCAGCAGTAACTCTCTCGAGCAGTACTTC | CASSNSLEQYF
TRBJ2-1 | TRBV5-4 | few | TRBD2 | TGTGCCAGCAGACTAGGACTAGCGGGCTCCTACAATGAGCAGTTCTTC | CASRLGLAGSYNEQFF
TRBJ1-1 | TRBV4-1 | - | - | TGCGCCAGCAGCCAAGATGCGGGGGTATTGAACACTGAAGCTTTCTTT | CASSQDAGVLNTEAFF
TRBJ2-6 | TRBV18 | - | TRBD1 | TGTGCCAGCTCACCGGGGACAGCTGGGGCCAACGTCCTGACTTTC | CASSPGTAGANVLTF
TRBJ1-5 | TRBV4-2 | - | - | TGTGCCAGCAGCCAAGATTGGGCAGGGGTGCGGCCCCAGCATTTT | CASSQDWAGVRPQHF
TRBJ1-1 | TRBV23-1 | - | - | TGCGCCAGCAGTCAATCGATGAGGACAGCGAACACTGAAGCTTTCTTT | CASSQSMRTANTEAFF
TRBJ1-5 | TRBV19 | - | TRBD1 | TGTGCCGTCCAGGGGACAGGGGGGGCCCAGCCCCAGCATTTT | CAVQGTGGAQPQHF
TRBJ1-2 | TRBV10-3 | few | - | TGTGCCATCAGTGTAACAGCGGCCGATGGCTACACCTTC | CAISVTAADGYTF
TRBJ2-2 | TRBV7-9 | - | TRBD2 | TGTGCCAGCAGCTTGGTAGCGGGCAAGGGGGAGCTGTTTTTT | CASSLVAGKGELFF
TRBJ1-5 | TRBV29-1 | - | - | TGCAGCGTCGGGGGGGATAGTAGCAATCAGCCCCAGCATTTT | CSVGGDSSNQPQHF
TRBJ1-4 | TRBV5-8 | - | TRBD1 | TGTGCCAGCAGCTCTGGACAGGGGAGGTCTGAAAAACTGTTTTTT | CASSSGQGRSEKLFF
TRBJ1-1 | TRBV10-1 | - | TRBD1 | TGCGCCAGGCCATACCCGGAGGGGGCACGGCGGTGGGTCACTGAAGCTTTCTTT | CARPYPEGARRWVTEAFF
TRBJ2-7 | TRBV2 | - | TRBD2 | TGTGCCAGCAGAGCCGGGACTAGCGGGGAGCAGTACTTC | CASRAGTSGEQYF
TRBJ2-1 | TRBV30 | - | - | TGTGCCTGGAGTGTACTGAGGCTAGAGGATGAGCAGTTCTTC | CAWSVLRLEDEQFF
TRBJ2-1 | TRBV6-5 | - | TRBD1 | TGTGCCAGCAGTTATCGGGACAGGGGTTACAATGAGCAGTTCTTC | CASSYRDRGYNEQFF
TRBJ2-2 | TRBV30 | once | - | TGTGCCTGGAGTGTACCAGGAGGGCCAGTTGGGGGGGAGCTGTTTTTT | CAWSVPGGPVGGELFF
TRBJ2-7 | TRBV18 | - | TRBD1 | TGTGCCAGCTCCCAAGGACAGGGGCTTTCCTACGAGCAGTACTTC | CASSQGQGLSYEQYF
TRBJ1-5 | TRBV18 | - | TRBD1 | TGTGCCAGCCCAGAACAGGGGGCGGCTAATCAGCCCCAGCATTTT | CASPEQGAANQPQHF
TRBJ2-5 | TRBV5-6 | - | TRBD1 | TGTGCCAGCAGCCCCGGACAGGCCCTGGAGACCCAGTACTTC | CASSPGQALETQYF
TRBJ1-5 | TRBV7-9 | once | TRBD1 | TGTGCCAGCAGCTTTGGTTCGGGAGGGGGCGCGACTCAGCCCCAGCATTTT | CASSFGSGGGATQPQHF
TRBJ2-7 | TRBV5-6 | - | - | TGTGCCAGCACCTACAGGGTCCGAGCCTACGAGCAGTACTTC | CASTYRVRAYEQYF
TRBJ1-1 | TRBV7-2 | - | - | TGTGCCAGCAGCGGGGTGGGGGGGAACACTGAAGCTTTCTTT | CASSGVGGNTEAFF
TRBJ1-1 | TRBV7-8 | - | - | TGTGCCAGCAGCTTACGGTCGCTGCTCGCGAACACTGAAGCTTTCTTT | CASSLRSLLANTEAFF
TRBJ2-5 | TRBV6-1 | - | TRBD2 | TGTGCCAGCAGTGAGCCGGGACTAGCGGGAGGGTCTGAGACCCAGTACTTC | CASSEPGLAGGSETQYF
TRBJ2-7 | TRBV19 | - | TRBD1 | TGTGCCAGTAGTCCAGGACAGGTACACGAGCAGTACTTC | CASSPGQVHEQYF
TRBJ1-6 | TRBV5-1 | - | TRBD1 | TGCGCCAGCAGGCGGGACAGGGGGGATTCACCCCTCCACTTT | CASRRDRGDSPLHF
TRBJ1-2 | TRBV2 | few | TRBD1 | TGTGCCAGCAGTCGTGACAGGGCAGATGGCTACACCTTC | CASSRDRADGYTF
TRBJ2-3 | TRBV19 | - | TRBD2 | TGTGCCAGTAGTAAGACTAGCGGGGGAATGAATACGCAGTATTTT | CASSKTSGGMNTQYF
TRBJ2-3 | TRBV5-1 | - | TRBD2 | TGCGCCAGCAGCGGGATAGCGGGAGGGAGAGATACGCAGTATTTT | CASSGIAGGRDTQYF
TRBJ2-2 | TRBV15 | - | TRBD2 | TGTGCCACCAGCGGGGAGCGGGGGCTGAACACCGGGGAGCTGTTTTTT | CATSGERGLNTGELFF
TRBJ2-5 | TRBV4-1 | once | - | TGCGCCAGCAGCCATTTAGGTGAAGGCGGAAGAGAGACCCAGTACTTC | CASSHLGEGGRETQYF
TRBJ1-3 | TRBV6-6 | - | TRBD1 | TGTGCCAGCAGTTACTGGGACAGAGGAAACACCATATATTTT | CASSYWDRGNTIYF
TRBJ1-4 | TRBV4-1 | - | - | TGCGCCAGCAGCCAAGTGGGGCTTTCTAATGAAAAACTGTTTTTT | CASSQVGLSNEKLFF
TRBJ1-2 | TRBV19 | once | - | TGTGCCAGTAGTATAGTAGCTCAAAGTAACTATGGCTACACCTTC | CASSIVAQSNYGYTF
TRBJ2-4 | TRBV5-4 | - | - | TGTGCCAGCAGCTTAAAAGGACAGGGAGGGCCCAAAAACATTCAGTACTTC | CASSLKGQGGPKNIQYF
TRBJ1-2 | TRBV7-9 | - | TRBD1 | TGTGCCAGCAGCTTAGGGGACAGGGGAGACTATGGCTACACCTTC | CASSLGDRGDYGYTF
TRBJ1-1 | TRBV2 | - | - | TGTGCCAGCAGTGGGACAGAGGGCACTGAAGCTTTCTTT | CASSGTEGTEAFF
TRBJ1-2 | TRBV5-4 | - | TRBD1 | TGTGCCAGCAGCCCGCCTCCCTTGGGACAGGGGATTAACTATGGCTACACCTTC | CASSPPPLGQGINYGYTF
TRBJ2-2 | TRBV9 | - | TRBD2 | TGTGCCAGCAGCGCGGGACTAGCGGGGGTTGGGGAGCTGTTTTTT | CASSAGLAGVGELFF
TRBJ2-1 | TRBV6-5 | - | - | TGTGCCAGCAGGCCCCTGGGGCTAGGTGAGCAGTTCTTC | CASRPLGLGEQFF
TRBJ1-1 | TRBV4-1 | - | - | TGCGCCAGCAGCCAAGTTATTAATGTAGGACAGACGAACACTGAAGCTTTCTTT | CASSQVINVGQTNTEAFF
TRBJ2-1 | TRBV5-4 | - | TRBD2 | TGTGCCAGCTCAATGGGGGCGGGGGGCTACAATGAGCAGTTCTTC | CASSMGAGGYNEQFF
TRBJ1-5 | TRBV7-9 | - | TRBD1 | TGTGCCAGCAGCCGCGGGACAGTTTATAGCAATCAGCCCCAGCATTTT | CASSRGTVYSNQPQHF
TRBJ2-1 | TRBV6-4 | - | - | TGTGCCACCTTTCCCCCTTACAATGAGCAGTTCTTC | CATFPPYNEQFF
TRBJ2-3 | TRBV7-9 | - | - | TGTGCCAGCAGCTCGGCGACGGCCCCGGGGATAGATACGCAGTATTTT | CASSSATAPGIDTQYF
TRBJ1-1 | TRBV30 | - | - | TGTGCCTGGACAAACAGCCTGAACACTGAAGCTTTCTTT | CAWTNSLNTEAFF
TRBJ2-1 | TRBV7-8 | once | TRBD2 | TGTGCCAGCAGCCCCCGGTGGAGCGGGGTCACGGATGAGCAGTTCTTC | CASSPRWSGVTDEQFF
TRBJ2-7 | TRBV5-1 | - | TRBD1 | TGCGCCAGCGGAACAGGGGAGACTGGCTACGAGCAGTACTTC | CASGTGETGYEQYF
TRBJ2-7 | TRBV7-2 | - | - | TGTGCCAGCAGCTTTTCTGTTAGATCCTACGAGCAGTACTTC | CASSFSVRSYEQYF
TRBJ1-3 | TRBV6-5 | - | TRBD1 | TGTGCCAGCAGCTATACAGGGGAGGCTGGAAACACCATATATTTT | CASSYTGEAGNTIYF
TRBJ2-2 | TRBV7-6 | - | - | TGTGCCAGCAGCCCCCGGGACCACCAACCGGGGGACACCGGGGAGCTGTTTTTT | CASSPRDHQPGDTGELFF
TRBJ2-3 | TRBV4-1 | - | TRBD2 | TGCGCCAGCAGCCAAACGCCTCCACGGACGGGAGGAGATACGCAGTATTTT | CASSQTPPRTGGDTQYF
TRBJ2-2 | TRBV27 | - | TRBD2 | TGTGCCAGCAGTAGCCTAGCGGGATGGACCGGGGAGCTGTTTTTT | CASSSLAGWTGELFF
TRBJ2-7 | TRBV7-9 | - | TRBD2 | TGTGCCAGCAGCTTAGAGAATAGCGGGAGATGGGGGGACGAGCAGTACTTC | CASSLENSGRWGDEQYF